The 10 T cell receptor beta chains presented below share a single source sample, sequenced in a study of T cell repertoires in cytomegalovirus infection. TCRdb re-analysed the reads in MiXCR, keeping a single row per CDR3 protein. The data contain 350,000 to 550,000 distinct CDR3 sequences, roughly 30% of them seen just once; the ten biggest clones take up roughly an eighth. Sequencing was performed on PBMCs. These receptors all stem from a human donor in good health (CMV status not recorded). Some clones in this sample may be carry-over from other donors' samples.

Regarding this clonotype: The conserved final phenylalanine or tryptophan is absent from the CDR3, which likely points to a read error. It is unclear where the CDR3 begins or ends on the DNA, so no DNA is shown, and the CDR3 is as TCRdb lists it. V usage is TRBV7-2 and J usage is TRBJ2-1; the table assigns TRBD2, which was not confirmed against the DNA. The germline V gene encodes CDR1 SGHTA and CDR2 FQGNSA. The CDR3 extends over 14 residues, inclusive of both ends. The CDR3 region is CASSPGLLNKEQFL.

The gene calls are TRBV4-3 and TRBJ1-2; a possible D gene is TRBD1 (6 bases). This CDR3 is built from 15 residues. Looked up from germline, CDR1 is LGHNA and CDR2 is YSLEER. V was pared by 0 bases and J by 2 bases, with 10 bases between. CDR3 sequence reads: CASSQEGGSNYGYTF. The CDR3 DNA follows: TGCGCCAGCAGCCAAGAGGGGGGCTCCAACTATGGCTACACCTTC.

This clonotype was seen ten or more times. The chain uses TRBV12-3 or TRBV12-4 and TRBJ2-1; unclear D gene. There are 13 residues in the CDR3. Trimming shortened V by 3 bases and J by 7 bases, and 10 bases separated the two germline ends. CDR3 DNA: TGTGCCAGCAGTTTGGGTCTGATAAATGAGCAGTTCTTC. Translated, it gives CASSLGLINEQFF.

This chain joins TRBV7-2 and TRBJ2-7, with unresolved D. The CDR3 totals 12 residues. Germline assignment: CDR1 SGHTA and CDR2 FQGNSA. Trimming cost V 4 bases and J 0 bases, with 4 bases left between them. The DNA for the CDR3 is TGTGCCAGCAGCTGGCCCTCCTACGAGCAGTACTTC. This translates into CASSWPSYEQYF.

This clonotype showed up just a few times. This chain joins TRBV24-1 and TRBJ1-5; D perhaps matches TRBD1 (5 bases). This CDR3 comprises 12 residues. V was trimmed by 2 bases and J by 11 bases, leaving 9 bases between them. The V gene's germline CDR1 is KGHDR and CDR2 SFDVKD. The CDR3 loop is CATSDSGGAQHF. The CDR3 DNA sequence: TGTGCCACCAGTGATTCCGGGGGGGCCCAGCATTTT.

V is TRBV5-1 and J is TRBJ2-7, with D maybe TRBD1 (6 bases). The germline gives CDR1 SGHRS, CDR2 YFSETQ. V lost 5 bases, J lost 2 bases, and 11 bases lay in between. This CDR3 spans 13 amino acids. CDR3 nucleotide sequence: TGCGCCAGCAGGAGACAGGTGCCCTACGAGCAGTACTTC. It yields the protein CASRRQVPYEQYF.

This clonotype occurred many times. The chain joins TRBV7-2 to TRBJ1-3; D uncertain. The germline V gene encodes CDR1 SGHTA and CDR2 FQGNSA. The CDR3 contains 17 residues. Deletions cut 7 bases from V and 1 base from J, with 20 bases between. This CDR3 reads CASTPGRTATSGNTIYF. CDR3 in DNA: TGTGCCAGCACCCCGGGAAGGACGGCTACATCTGGAAACACCATATATTTT.

This clonotype was counted many times. The chain uses TRBV4-3 and TRBJ1-2; D possibly corresponds to TRBD1 (5 bases). The V end lost 2 bases, the J end lost 2 bases, and 15 bases lay between the germline ends. Germline loops: CDR1 LGHNA, CDR2 YSLEER. CDR3 length equals 16 residues. The CDR3 DNA reads TGCGCCAGCAGCCAAATACGGGGCGGGGACAACTATGGCTACACCTTC. Amino acid sequence: CASSQIRGGDNYGYTF.

The chain employs TRBV28 and TRBJ2-5; TRBD2 agrees at 12 bases. The J segment lost 0 bases and the V segment lost 5 bases, leaving 4 bases of the junction unmatched. This CDR3 region has 16 residues. The germline CDR1 and CDR2 sequences are MDHEN and SYDVKM. In DNA, the CDR3 is TGTGCCAGCAGTCCTTCTAGCGGGGGGGACCAAGAGACCCAGTACTTC. Translation gives CASSPSSGGDQETQYF.

The CDR3 protein is CASSVAGQTNTGELFF. The CDR3 DNA sequence: TGTGCCAGCAGCGTAGCCGGACAGACGAACACCGGGGAGCTGTTTTTT. This chain links TRBV9 with TRBJ2-2; weak D call: TRBD1 (6 bases). Germline CDR1 is SGDLS and CDR2 is YYNGEE. This CDR3 has 16 amino acids. V was clipped by 0 bases and J by 0 bases, with 9 bases between them.